These 5 T cell receptor beta chains came from one sample sequenced in a study of patients and donors after allogeneic stem cell transplantation. TCRdb re-derived calls from the RT-PCR reads in MiXCR, one entry per CDR3 protein. This sample has about 110,000 distinct CDR3 sequences, with approximately 40% found just once. Sequencing used blood, either unsorted or a sorted T cell fraction (not recorded which). The source of these receptors is a human donor who was either an allogeneic HSCT recipient or a stem cell or donor lymphocyte infusion donor (not recorded which). It is not recorded whose cells these are; they may come from a transplant donor.

This clonotype was counted once. V and J are TRBV21-1 and TRBJ2-7; TRBD1 was called by the table and not checked on the DNA. TRBV21-1 is classified as a pseudogene. CDR3 length: 15 residues. CDR3 bases: TGTGCCAGCAGCAAGGGACAGTCGGGCTCCTACGAGCAGTACTTC. This encodes CASSKGQSGSYEQYF.

The sample holds a few counts of this clonotype. The V call is TRBV3-1, the J call TRBJ1-1; D remains unclear. V lost 1 base, J lost 1 base, and 4 bases lay in between. The CDR3 consists of 13 residues. CDR1 is LGHDT and CDR2 is YNNKEL in the germline V gene (reference sequence). CDR3 amino acids: CASSQVGNTEAFF. The CDR3 DNA sequence: TGTGCCAGCAGCCAAGTGGGGAACACTGAAGCTTTCTTT.

This clonotype has a handful of counts. The rearrangement links TRBV20-1 to TRBJ2-3, with D perhaps TRBD1 or TRBD2 (6 bases each). Germline lookup yields CDR1 DFQATT and CDR2 SNEGSKA (reference sequence). V lost 3 bases, J lost 3 bases, and 13 bases lay in between. The CDR3 totals 14 residues. CDR3 amino acids: CSASEQGRTDTQYF. In DNA form, the CDR3 reads TGCAGTGCTAGTGAGCAGGGGAGGACAGATACGCAGTATTTT.

There are a few counts of this clonotype. The rearrangement uses TRBV29-1 and TRBJ2-5, with D hard to call. The CDR3 covers 11 residues. Germline V gene data show CDR1 as SQVTM and CDR2 as ANQGSEA. Trimming left V 8 bases short and J 5 bases short, with 12 bases between. Here the CDR3 reads CSIMLGETQYF. For the CDR3, the DNA is TGCAGCATCATGCTTGGGGAGACCCAGTACTTC. Variable domain in full (rest from reference TRBV29-1 and TRBJ2-5): SAVISQKPSRDICQRGTSLTIQCQVDSQVTMMFWYRQQPGQSLTLIATANQGSEATYESGFVIDKFPISRPNLTFSTLTVSNMSPEDSSIYLCSIMLGETQYFGPGTRLLVL.

V gene TRBV4-3 combines with J gene TRBJ2-7, with D perhaps assigned TRBD1 or TRBD2 (6 bases each). Germline V CDR1 and CDR2: LGHNA, YSLEER. The CDR3 totals 14 residues. Trimming cost V 4 bases and J 5 bases, with 15 bases left between them. CDR3 sequence: CASSRGAGTDEQYF. CDR3 DNA sequence: TGCGCCAGCAGCCGGGGGGCTGGCACGGACGAGCAGTACTTC.